This is a list of T cell receptor beta chains from one sample in a study of HIV-infected patients and healthy controls. TCRdb reanalysed the 5' RACE reads using MiXCR and keeps one entry per CDR3 protein. The data show some 20,000 distinct CDR3 sequences, less than 15% seen once. Sample: blood. The receptors here all came from an adult in good health. CDR3s include the opening cysteine and the closing phenylalanine or tryptophan. D genes are given only for firm matches. Only some rows state a clone size, as once, few, many or a class for expanded clones.

d_call | clone_size | j_call | v_call | cdr3_nt | cdr3_aa
TRBD2 | few | TRBJ2-3 | TRBV4-1 | TGCGCCAGCAGCCAAGGACTAGCGGGGTCAGATACGCAGTATTTT | CASSQGLAGSDTQYF
NA | NA | TRBJ2-7 | TRBV5-1 | TGCGCCAGCAGCTTGGGGGAAGCAGGGGAGCAGTACTTC | CASSLGEAGEQYF
NA | medium-sized | TRBJ1-5 | TRBV28 | TGTGCCAGCTCCCGAGGGGGAAGCAATCAGCCCCAGCATTTT | CASSRGGSNQPQHF
TRBD1 | many | TRBJ1-2 | TRBV6-5 | TGTGCCACCGGGACAGGGGCTTATGGCTACACCTTC | CATGTGAYGYTF
TRBD1 | NA | TRBJ1-3 | TRBV5-4 | TGTGCCAGCAGCTTATTAAGGACAGGGGACCAGGCTGGAAACACCATATATTTT | CASSLLRTGDQAGNTIYF
NA | many | TRBJ2-4 | TRBV12-3/TRBV12-4 | TGTGCCAGCAGGGCTGGGGGGGCCAAAAACATTCAGTACTTC | CASRAGGAKNIQYF
NA | many | TRBJ1-5 | TRBV12-3/TRBV12-4 | TGTGCCAGCAGTTTGGCAATGGCGGGGAATCAGCCCCAGCATTTT | CASSLAMAGNQPQHF
TRBD1 | few | TRBJ2-1 | TRBV20-1 | TGCAGTGCTTCACGTAACAGGGGTGAGCAGTTCTTC | CSASRNRGEQFF
NA | medium-sized | TRBJ2-6 | TRBV12-3/TRBV12-4 | TGTGCCAGCAGTACCACAGGCTCTGGGGCCAACGTCCTGACTTTC | CASSTTGSGANVLTF
TRBD1 | many | TRBJ1-5 | TRBV19 | TGTGCCAGTAGTATACGGGACAGTAGGCAGCCCCAGCATTTT | CASSIRDSRQPQHF
NA | medium-sized | TRBJ2-7 | TRBV18 | TGTGCCAGCTCATCCGCCGGGCACGTGAAATCCGAGCAGTACTTC | CASSSAGHVKSEQYF
NA | NA | TRBJ2-7 | TRBV6-5 | TGTGCCAGCAGTTACAACGAGATAACTTCCGAGCAGTACTTC | CASSYNEITSEQYF
NA | many | TRBJ2-6 | TRBV7-2 | TGTGCCACCCGGACCGAAACGAGCTCTGGGGCCAACGTCCTGACTTTC | CATRTETSSGANVLTF
NA | medium-sized | TRBJ2-5 | TRBV5-6 | TGTGCCAGCAGTTTCGTATCCCCTCGTGAAGAGACCCAGTACTTC | CASSFVSPREETQYF
TRBD1 | few | TRBJ2-3 | TRBV5-6 | TGTGCCAGCAGCTTGGGACTTGACAGGGGCACAGATACGCAGTATTTT | CASSLGLDRGTDTQYF
NA | many | TRBJ1-6 | TRBV6-6 | TGTGCCAGCAGTCTAAACAGAGTTAATAATTCACCCCTCCACTTT | CASSLNRVNNSPLHF
NA | many | TRBJ1-3 | TRBV5-4 | TGTGCCAGCAGCTTGCGACAGCCCGGAAACACCATATATTTT | CASSLRQPGNTIYF
NA | many | TRBJ1-1 | TRBV7-9 | TGTGCCAGCAGCTTCCACAGTTTGAACACTGAAGCTTTCTTT | CASSFHSLNTEAFF
NA | many | TRBJ1-2 | TRBV29-1 | TGCAGCGTTGTAGAAGGAAACTATGGCTACACCTTC | CSVVEGNYGYTF
TRBD1 | NA | TRBJ1-5 | TRBV28 | TGTGCCAGCAGTTTATTCTGGGGGACAGCAGAGGATAATCAGCCCCAGCATTTT | CASSLFWGTAEDNQPQHF
NA | many | TRBJ1-1 | TRBV12-3/TRBV12-4 | TGTGCCAGTCGCTCAGTGGCCGGGGGGGACACTGAAGCTTTCTTT | CASRSVAGGDTEAFF
NA | medium-sized | TRBJ2-7 | TRBV3-1 | TGTGCCAGCAGCCAATATCAAGGGGGCGAGCAGTACTTC | CASSQYQGGEQYF
NA | medium-sized | TRBJ2-1 | TRBV6-2/TRBV6-3 | TGTGCCAGCAGCCTTAGGCCTAACCGTTTCTACAATGAGCAGTTCTTC | CASSLRPNRFYNEQFF
NA | many | TRBJ1-1 | TRBV5-1 | TGCGCCAGCAGTTCGGGGCTGAACACTGAAGCTTTCTTT | CASSSGLNTEAFF
NA | NA | TRBJ2-5 | TRBV27 | TGTGCCAGCAGACCGTCGGGGCAAGAGACCCAGTACTTC | CASRPSGQETQYF
NA | many | TRBJ1-2 | TRBV12-3/TRBV12-4 | TGTGCCAGCAGTTTAGCACCTAACTATGGCTACACCTTC | CASSLAPNYGYTF
NA | many | TRBJ1-2 | TRBV9 | TGTGCCAGCAGCGTAGACGAGGGGCGCGTCTATGGCTACACCTTC | CASSVDEGRVYGYTF
NA | medium-sized | TRBJ1-4 | TRBV20-1 | TGCAGTGCTAGAGATCTGGGGGAGCCCGTTGAAAAACTGTTTTTT | CSARDLGEPVEKLFF
NA | medium-sized | TRBJ2-2 | TRBV29-1 | TGCAGCGTTGAACCTATGGCCGATGGCACCGGGGAGCTGTTTTTT | CSVEPMADGTGELFF
NA | few | TRBJ1-5 | TRBV7-8 | TGTGCCAGCAGCCCTGAGCAAACTCTAAGTACTCAGCCCCAGCATTTT | CASSPEQTLSTQPQHF
TRBD2 | few | TRBJ2-2 | TRBV7-9 | TGTGCCAGCAGCCCGACGAGAGCGGGGGGTAGCACCGGGGAGCTGTTTTTT | CASSPTRAGGSTGELFF
TRBD2 | many | TRBJ2-1 | TRBV29-1 | TGCAGCGTGGACGGGACTAGCGGGGGGTTGCTCTACAATGAGCAGTTCTTC | CSVDGTSGGLLYNEQFF
NA | many | TRBJ1-1 | TRBV20-1 | TGCAGTGCTAGATCCCCAGGGATGAACACTGAAGCTTTCTTT | CSARSPGMNTEAFF
NA | medium-sized | TRBJ1-2 | TRBV7-2 | TGTGCCAGCAGCTTAAGGTTATTTGGCTACACCTTC | CASSLRLFGYTF
NA | NA | TRBJ1-1 | TRBV19 | TGTGCCAGTAGTGGGGACTACACTGAAGCTTTCTTT | CASSGDYTEAFF
TRBD2 | many | TRBJ2-1 | TRBV20-1 | TGCAGTGCTAGAGATAGTAGCGGGGGGCTGTACTACAATGAGCAGTTCTTC | CSARDSSGGLYYNEQFF
NA | many | TRBJ1-3 | TRBV5-1 | TGCGCCAGCAGCTTGGAACTGACTGGAAACACCATATATTTT | CASSLELTGNTIYF
TRBD1 | many | TRBJ1-6 | TRBV3-1 | TGTGCCAGCAGCCAAGATCCAGGGGGGTATAGTAATTCACCCCTCCACTTT | CASSQDPGGYSNSPLHF
NA | many | TRBJ1-2 | TRBV2 | TGTGCCAGCAGTGAAGCAGCTTATGGCTACACCTTC | CASSEAAYGYTF
TRBD2 | few | TRBJ2-1 | TRBV18 | TGTGCCAGCTCACGCGGGGGACTGGAGCACGATGAGCAGTTCTTC | CASSRGGLEHDEQFF
TRBD2 | few | TRBJ2-3 | TRBV6-6 | TGTGCCAGCACAAAACTAGCGGGGGCGGATACGCAGTATTTT | CASTKLAGADTQYF
TRBD1 | NA | TRBJ1-5 | TRBV6-6 | TGTGCCAGCGAGGAGGGGGCGCGACAGCCCCAGCATTTT | CASEEGARQPQHF
TRBD2 | medium-sized | TRBJ2-4 | TRBV20-1 | TGCAGTGCTAAAGAACTAGCGGTCATTCAGTACTTC | CSAKELAVIQYF